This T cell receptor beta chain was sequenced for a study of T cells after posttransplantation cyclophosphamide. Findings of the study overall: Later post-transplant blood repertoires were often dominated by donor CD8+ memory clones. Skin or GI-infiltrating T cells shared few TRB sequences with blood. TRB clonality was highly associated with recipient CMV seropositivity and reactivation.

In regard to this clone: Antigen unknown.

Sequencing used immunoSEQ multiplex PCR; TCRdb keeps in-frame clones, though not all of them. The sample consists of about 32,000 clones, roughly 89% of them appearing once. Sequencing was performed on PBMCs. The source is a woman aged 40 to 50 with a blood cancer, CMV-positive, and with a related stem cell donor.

DNA for the CDR3: TGCGCCAGCAGCCCGACCGGGACAGGGATCCCCCTCTATGGCTACACCTTC. This codes for CASSPTGTGIPLYGYTF. This rearrangement joins TRBV4-1 to TRBJ1-2; 9 nucleotides line up with TRBD1. The CDR3 loop spans 17 amino acids. Germline CDR1 reads MGHRA; CDR2 reads YSYEKL. V shed 4 bases and J 4 bases; nucleotides not matched to a gene: 13.